These T cell receptor beta chains were read from a single sample in a study of response to subunit inactivated influenza vaccine. One entry per CDR3 protein results from TCRdb running MiXCR on the RT-PCR reads. The sample holds around 180,000 distinct CDR3 sequences, about 9% seen once. The source material was non-naive T cells sorted from PBMCs, sampled on the day of vaccination. The source is a man over 45 who received an inactivated influenza vaccine. Both conserved end residues are part of each CDR3. A D gene is named only where the DNA matches it firmly. Expanded clones are given a class, and other clones once, few, many or no size at all.

NA 15 TRBJ2-2 TRBV6-1 TRBD2 TGTGCCAGCAGCCTTAGTGGCGGGGGGGCCGGGGAGCTGTTTTTT CASSLSGGGAGELFF
NA 12 TRBJ2-7 TRBV15 NA TGTGCCACCAGCAGGATAGCGGACGAGCAGTACTTC CATSRIADEQYF
few 14 TRBJ2-7 TRBV6-1 TRBD1 TGTGCCAGCATGGGGACAGGGGGATCCTACGAGCAGTACTTC CASMGTGGSYEQYF
NA 16 TRBJ2-7 TRBV4-1 TRBD1 TGCGCCAGCAGCCAAGATCCCCGGGACAGCTCCTACGAGCAGTACTTC CASSQDPRDSSYEQYF
NA 16 TRBJ2-5 TRBV5-1 TRBD1 TGCGCCAGCAGCCTATACAGGGGGCCGGGAGAAGAGACCCAGTACTTC CASSLYRGPGEETQYF
NA 15 TRBJ1-2 TRBV5-6 TRBD1 TGTGCCAGCAGCTTGGCCTCAGGGGGGGCCTATGGCTACACCTTC CASSLASGGAYGYTF
few 13 TRBJ1-6 TRBV27 NA TGTGCCAGCAGTTTACTTGACAATTCACCCCTCCACTTT CASSLLDNSPLHF
many 12 TRBJ1-1 TRBV29-1 NA TGCAGCGGGGGGACGGTGAACACTGAAGCTTTCTTT CSGGTVNTEAFF
many 12 TRBJ2-5 TRBV6-6 NA TGTGCCATCCGAGGGATCGAGGAGACCCAGTACTTC CAIRGIEETQYF
NA 16 TRBJ1-6 TRBV7-9 NA TGTGCCAGCAGCTTAGATCTGGGACCCCGGAATTCACCCCTCCACTTT CASSLDLGPRNSPLHF
few 14 TRBJ2-7 TRBV27 NA TGTGCCAGCAGTCCGGTGGGGATTCTATCCGAGCAGTACTTC CASSPVGILSEQYF
few 15 TRBJ2-5 TRBV28 TRBD1 TGTGCCAGCAGTTCCAACCGGGACAGGTGGGAGACCCAGTACTTC CASSSNRDRWETQYF
many 15 TRBJ2-2 TRBV19 TRBD2 TGTGCCAGTAGTACACTAGCGGGAGGTTCCGGGGAGCTGTTTTTT CASSTLAGGSGELFF
NA 15 TRBJ2-2 TRBV3-1 TRBD1 TGTGCCAGCAGCCAAACCGGGACAGGGTCCGGGGAGCTGTTTTTT CASSQTGTGSGELFF
NA 14 TRBJ1-6 TRBV7-2 TRBD1 TGTGCCAGCAGCTTGGGGGACAGTGCTTCACCCCTCCACTTT CASSLGDSASPLHF
NA 15 TRBJ2-7 TRBV27 TRBD2 TGTGCCAGCAGTTTAGAACTAGCGAGGACCTACGAGCAGTACTTC CASSLELARTYEQYF
few 13 TRBJ2-7 TRBV29-1 NA TGCAGCGTTCGCAGCTATAGCTCCTACGAGCAGTACTTC CSVRSYSSYEQYF
few 11 TRBJ1-2 TRBV2 NA TGTGCCAGCAGGGAACAGGGTGGCTACACCTTC CASREQGGYTF
NA 16 TRBJ2-2 TRBV20-1 NA TGCAGTGCTAGGACTACGGCCGTCAGGAACACCGGGGAGCTGTTTTTT CSARTTAVRNTGELFF
NA 12 TRBJ1-2 TRBV7-9 TRBD1 TGTGCCAGCAGGCGACAGGGTCTTGGCTACACCTTC CASRRQGLGYTF
NA 15 TRBJ1-5 TRBV12-3/TRBV12-4 NA TGTGCCAGCACCCTTGGGGGCTCGGGCAATCAGCCCCAGCATTTT CASTLGGSGNQPQHF
NA 15 TRBJ1-2 TRBV7-9 NA TGTGCCAGCAGCTTAGTGGCAGGAGACCACTATGGCTACACCTTC CASSLVAGDHYGYTF
NA 14 TRBJ2-2 TRBV4-3 TRBD1 TGCGCCAGCAGCCAGATGGACAGGGGCGGGGAGCTGTTTTTT CASSQMDRGGELFF
NA 14 TRBJ1-4 TRBV7-2 NA TGTGCCAGCACCGTCGGAAGTCGAAACGAAAAACTGTTTTTT CASTVGSRNEKLFF
many 14 TRBJ1-2 TRBV29-1 NA TGCAGCGTTGTGTCGGACGGAGCTAACTATGGCTACACCTTC CSVVSDGANYGYTF
few 13 TRBJ2-2 TRBV3-1 NA TGTGCCAGCAGCCAAGTATTAGCCGGGGAGCTGTTTTTT CASSQVLAGELFF
few 14 TRBJ1-1 TRBV3-1 TRBD1 TGTGCCAGCAGCCCGACAGGGAAGTGGACTGAAGCTTTCTTT CASSPTGKWTEAFF